This T cell receptor (beta chain) emerged from a study of vaccination effects on CD4 cells after COVID-19 (dated 2022 in TCRdb). For the study in its entirety: Each participant got two doses of an mRNA SARS-CoV-2 vaccine, either BNT162b2 or mRNA-1273. The study compared SARS-CoV-2 spike-specific CD4+ TCR repertoires before and after mRNA vaccination in COVID-19 convalescent patients and infection-naive vaccine recipients. A total of approximately 9 COVID-19 convalescent patients and several SARS-CoV-2-naive healthy vaccine recipients were included in the full study. In the study, cultures from other donors were sequenced using the Oncomine TCR Beta short-read assay on an Illumina iSeq 100.

About this clone itself: What antigen it recognizes has not been identified. Base qualities are not at hand, and no much larger clone is one base apart.

The ViraFEST assay stimulated PBMC with viral peptide pools and then used TCR sequencing to identify antigen-specific CD4+ T cell clonotypes by expansion. After more than 9 days of culture, CD4+ T cells were isolated with the EasySep CD4+ T cell isolation kit. The absence of prior SARS-CoV-2 infection in healthy vaccine recipients was confirmed by negative nucleocapsid antibodies before and after vaccination. Each well held more than 1.5 million PBMC cultured in IMDM containing around 5.1% human AB serum, about 10 IU/ml IL-2 and gentamicin, along with about 10 ug/ml peptides. On days 3 and 7, half of the culture medium was replaced with fresh IL-2-containing medium. Each peptide stimulation condition was cultured in triplicate wells unless otherwise noted. PBMC were separated from whole blood using Ficoll-Paque Plus gradient centrifugation and were then either cryopreserved at -140C or used fresh. The overlapping peptide pools covered the spike proteins of SARS-CoV-2 and of the common cold coronaviruses HCoV-NL63, HCoV-OC43 and HCoV-229E. The QIAamp micro DNA kit was used to extract genomic DNA from the cultured CD4+ T cells.

The study at large found these results: Among healthy vaccine recipients, nearly all vaccine-induced clones were SARS-CoV-2 mono-reactive, and just 1 of 255 was cross-reactive with common cold coronaviruses. Marked clonal contraction was observed in both infection-induced and vaccine-induced clones at late post-vaccination timepoints, consistent with waning T cell responses. Limitations of the study were the small number of convalescent patients and the absence of early post-infection timepoints.

Preparation of the library involved the immunoSEQ multiplex PCR assay. DNA from the cultured and isolated CD4+ T cells underwent TCR beta CDR3 sequencing. The original pipeline was this. Non-productive TCR sequences were removed, reads were trimmed to the CDR3 region, and CDR3s of at least 7 amino acids were retained. The MANAFEST web app was used to identify antigen-specific clonotypes by comparing expansion in peptide wells with expansion in reference cultures. To be called positive, a clone needed expansion at FDR<0.05 compared with the reference and with all other wells, an odds ratio greater than 5, and a frequency greater than 0.1% in two replicate wells. Clonotypes significantly expanded in SARS-CoV-2 spike wells and in at least one common cold coronavirus spike condition were defined as cross-reactive. CDR3 similarity was assessed by Levenshtein distance with the stringdist R package, and unrooted trees were built with ape in R 3.6.1. TCRdb's version of the immuneACCESS table is confined to in-frame rearrangements and falls short of the full clone set. An unresolved V gene accounts for under half of the shortfall where checked; the remainder is of unknown origin. The DNA gave D and trimming, while V, J and clone size come from that table. Counted in this sample were under 70,000 clones; roughly 80% of them appeared once. The biggest ten clones account for 3.5% to 4.5% of the sample.

Sequenced material: CD4+ T cells from PBMCs cultured with HCoV-OC43 spike peptides, taken before COVID-19 vaccination. The cell subset or site label corresponds to: HCoV-OC43 spike overlapping peptide pool stimulation. The TCR was taken from a human donor who received a COVID-19 vaccine.

CDR3 sequence: CASSFVGLAGTSRETQYF. In nucleotides, the sequence is TGTGCCAGCAGCTTCGTCGGACTAGCGGGGACCTCCCGGGAGACCCAGTACTTC. The V and J segments used are TRBV7-9 and TRBJ2-5; 12 central bases correspond to TRBD2. V is pruned by 3 bases and J by 5 bases, leaving 13 bases of the junction without a gene match. The CDR3 numbers 18 residues from cysteine through phenylalanine. This entry keeps only the CDR3 DNA: 54 bases, framed from base 1. The germline V gene (reference sequence) supplies CDR1 SEHNR and CDR2 FQNEAQ.